The 14 T cell receptor beta chains presented below share a single source sample, sequenced in a study of blood T cell repertoires in COVID-19. The data were produced by immunoSEQ multiplex PCR, yet TCRdb's version contains in-frame clones alone and is incomplete. The sample has approximately 310,000 clones, less than 85% seen once. The sample was PBMCs or T cells enriched from blood (not recorded which). The receptors were gathered from a woman aged 25 to 45 who had been exposed to COVID-19.

The chain employs TRBV6-5 and TRBJ2-1, with 9 nucleotides matching TRBD1. Trimming removed 5 bases from V and 8 bases from J; junction bases left unmatched: 4. Germline V lookup: CDR1 MNHEY, CDR2 SVGAGI. The CDR3 extends over 13 amino acids. The CDR3 loop is CASSTGGGYEQFF. The CDR3 DNA follows: TGTGCCAGCAGTACAGGGGGCGGGTATGAGCAGTTCTTC.

This sequence joins TRBV27 and TRBJ1-2; D unresolved. The ends were cut back, 9 bases at V and 0 bases at J, with 8 bases in the middle. The CDR3 is made up of 12 amino acids. Germline-derived CDR1 and CDR2 are MNHEY and SMNVEV (reference sequence). The CDR3 sequence is CASSGANYGYTF. As DNA, the CDR3 is TGTGCCAGTTCTGGAGCTAACTATGGCTACACCTTC.

The CDR3 nucleotides are TGTGCCAGCAGCTCATATAGCGGGGGGGCTCGAACCGGGGAGCTGTTTTTT. It is translated as CASSSYSGGARTGELFF. The genes are TRBV7-6 and TRBJ2-2; 11 positions match TRBD2. This CDR3 region has 17 residues. J gave up 5 bases and V 4 bases, and 9 bases lay outside the gene matches. Germline CDR1 is SGHVS and CDR2 is FNYEAQ.

The chain links TRBV9 to TRBJ2-1; the match to TRBD2 covers 12 bases. V lost 4 bases, J lost 9 bases, and 5 bases stayed unmatched. Germline V gene lookup returns CDR1 SGDLS and CDR2 YYNGEE. CDR3 length: 14 residues. The CDR3 coding sequence is TGTGCCAGCAGCTCACGGACTAGCGGGATTGAGCAGTTCTTC. Protein sequence: CASSSRTSGIEQFF.

This clone was observed a single time. The genes are TRBV7-3 and TRBJ2-6; D might be TRBD2 (5 bases). Germline CDR1 and CDR2: SGHTA and FQGTGA. V was shortened by 2 bases and J by 0 bases, with 8 bases between the two germline ends. The CDR3 runs 16 residues. CDR3 DNA: TGTGCCAGCAGCTTATTGGACTTCTCTGGGGCCAACGTCCTGACTTTC. Residues: CASSLLDFSGANVLTF.

This clone appeared a single time. The V and J genes are TRBV19 and TRBJ1-5, with D perhaps TRBD1 (6 bases). Per the germline V gene, CDR1 is LNHDA and CDR2 is SQIVND (reference sequence). Trimming shortened V by 6 bases and J by 7 bases, and 13 bases separated the two germline ends. The length of the CDR3 is 13 residues. This CDR3 is CASRGGGSQPQHF. The DNA of the CDR3 is TGTGCCAGTAGAGGGGGTGGAAGCCAGCCCCAGCATTTT.

Only a few counts were recorded for this clone. Different DNA sequences within this sample yield the same CDR3. The gene calls are TRBV7-2 and TRBJ1-3; D unclear. Trimming pared 1 base from V and 4 bases from J, leaving 5 bases between. The CDR3 loop spans 13 amino acids. Germline V gene lookup returns CDR1 SGHTA and CDR2 FQGNSA. The CDR3 here is CASSLGQGNTIYF. Here the CDR3 DNA reads TGTGCCAGCAGCTTAGGTCAGGGAAACACCATATATTTT.

With regard to this clone: Other DNA sequences in this specimen translate into the identical CDR3. The rearrangement links TRBV28 to TRBJ1-1; TRBD1 matches at 8 bases. Trimming at V came to 5 bases and at J to 0 bases, leaving 5 bases not matched to a gene. Germline lookup yields CDR1 MDHEN and CDR2 SYDVKM. The CDR3 covers 15 residues. CDR3 coding DNA: TGTGCCAGCAGTCTAACAGGGGGTTTGAACACTGAAGCTTTCTTT. Protein product: CASSLTGGLNTEAFF.

The chain is built from TRBV11-2 and TRBJ2-7, with 7 bases aligning to TRBD1. The CDR3 has 15 amino acids. Per germline, CDR1 SGHAT and CDR2 FQNNGV. J lost 2 bases, V lost 5 bases, and 9 bases had no gene match. The CDR3 is CASSRGTVGPYEQYF. CDR3 sequence (DNA): TGTGCCAGCAGCCGTGGGACAGTAGGACCCTACGAGCAGTACTTC.

V is TRBV14 and J is TRBJ2-1; the match to TRBD2 covers 11 bases. The germline CDR1 and CDR2 sequences are SGHDN and FVKESK. V shed 8 bases and J 2 bases; nucleotides not matched to a gene: 5. The CDR3 is 15 residues long. DNA for the CDR3: TGTGCCAGCTCTAGCGGGGGGATGGCCTACAATGAGCAGTTCTTC. It specifies CASSSGGMAYNEQFF.

The DNA of the CDR3 is TGTGCCACCAGTGATACAGGGGCAGTCAATCAGCCCCAGCATTTT. It codes for CATSDTGAVNQPQHF. This rearrangement joins TRBV24-1 to TRBJ1-5, with 7 bases lining up with TRBD1. The CDR3 loop spans 15 amino acids. Germline V gene data show CDR1 as KGHDR and CDR2 as SFDVKD. J was trimmed by 3 bases and V by 3 bases; bases with no gene match: 4.

CDR3 sequence reads: CASSLLPLQGQYF. The CDR3 bases are TGTGCCAGTAGTCTTCTACCCCTTCAGGGGCAGTACTTC. The chain has TRBV19 and TRBJ2-7, with a tentative D call TRBD1 (5 bases). V lost 5 bases and J lost 9, with 17 bases in between. The germline V gene encodes CDR1 LNHDA and CDR2 SQIVND (reference sequence). CDR3 length: 13 residues.

This clone was found once. This chain links TRBV19 with TRBJ2-3; 10 positions agree with TRBD2. The CDR3 extends over 15 amino acids. Losses at the gene ends were 2 bases for V and 1 base for J; bases not matched to a gene: 0. Per the germline V gene, CDR1 is LNHDA and CDR2 is SQIVND (reference sequence). The CDR3 here is CASSISGRGTDTQYF. The CDR3 nucleotides read TGTGCCAGTAGTATAAGCGGGAGGGGCACAGATACGCAGTATTTT.

V usage is TRBV2 and J usage is TRBJ1-2; D is ambiguous. The CDR3 covers 13 residues. The germline V gene has CDR1 SNHLY and CDR2 FYNNEI. The ends were cut back, 5 bases at V and 7 bases at J, with 14 bases in the middle. The CDR3 DNA follows: TGTGCCAGCAGTCGACCGCCGGGTTCTGGCTACACCTTC. Protein product: CASSRPPGSGYTF.